These 25 T cell receptor beta chains were sequenced from one sample in a study of blood T cell repertoires in COVID-19. Libraries were prepared by immunoSEQ multiplex PCR; TCRdb keeps only in-frame clonotypes and omits some of them. The sample shows under 200,000 clones, 75% to 85% of them seen only once. The specimen sequenced was peripheral blood. These receptor sequences come from a human donor in a cohort sampled during active COVID-19.

The CDR3 is CASSLYGGYRPRGRETQYF. CDR3 bases: TGTGCCAGCAGTTTATATGGGGGGTACCGCCCGAGGGGCAGGGAGACCCAGTACTTC. The chain combines TRBV27 with TRBJ2-5, with D possibly being TRBD2 (6 bases). V gave up 1 base and J gave up 5 bases, with 26 bases separating them. The CDR3 is 19 residues long. The germline gives CDR1 MNHEY, CDR2 SMNVEV (reference sequence).

V and J are TRBV10-3 and TRBJ2-3; D might be TRBD1 (6 bases). The CDR3 has 14 residues. CDR1 and CDR2 from the germline V gene are ENHRY and SYGVKD. V gave up 5 bases and J gave up 0 bases, with 9 bases separating them. CDR3 loop: CAISSGASTDTQYF. In DNA, the CDR3 is TGTGCCATCAGTTCAGGGGCCAGCACAGATACGCAGTATTTT.

V usage is TRBV9 and J usage is TRBJ1-5; weak D call: TRBD1 (6 bases). The V gene's germline CDR1 is SGDLS and CDR2 YYNGEE. V was shortened by 3 bases and J by 1 base, with 11 bases between the two germline ends. The CDR3 is 15 residues long. The CDR3 region is CASSARDTSNQPQHF. CDR3 nucleotide sequence: TGTGCCAGCAGCGCGAGGGACACCAGCAATCAGCCCCAGCATTTT.

This chain joins TRBV29-1 and TRBJ2-1, with 8 bases aligning to TRBD2. CDR1 SQVTM and CDR2 ANQGSEA come from the germline V gene. The junction had 13 bases not matched to a gene; V was cut back by 0 bases and J by 9 bases. The CDR3 extends over 16 amino acids. This CDR3 is CSVEDVAGSTPGEQFF. The DNA for the CDR3 is TGCAGCGTTGAAGATGTAGCGGGATCAACCCCGGGTGAGCAGTTCTTC.

The CDR3 sequence is CASSLMGQGTGTEAFF. The DNA for the CDR3 is TGTGCCAGCAGCTTAATGGGACAGGGAACAGGTACTGAAGCTTTCTTT. The chain has TRBV7-2 and TRBJ1-1, with TRBD1 matching 9 bases. Trimming took 2 bases from V and 5 from J; bases not matched to a gene: 9. The length of the CDR3 is 16 residues. CDR1 and CDR2 from the germline V gene are SGHTA and FQGNSA.

The rearrangement links TRBV3-1 (or the pseudogene TRBV3-2) to TRBJ1-1; D is unresolved. Trimming removed 2 bases at V and 1 base at J, with 8 bases between. The CDR3 totals 14 residues. Germline V lookup: CDR1 LGHDT, CDR2 YNNKEL (reference sequence). CDR3 in DNA: TGTGCCAGCAGCCAACCTCCCAGGAACACTGAAGCTTTCTTT. Its translation: CASSQPPRNTEAFF.

The CDR3 DNA follows: TGTGCCAGCAGCGTCCGGGACTCCTACTCCTACGAGCAGTACTTC. Amino acids: CASSVRDSYSYEQYF. The V gene is TRBV6-5, the J gene TRBJ2-7; D perhaps matches TRBD2 (6 bases). Trimming shortened V by 6 bases and J by 0 bases, and 15 bases separated the two germline ends. Germline CDR1 reads MNHEY; CDR2 reads SVGAGI. The CDR3 is 15 residues long.

The genes are TRBV19 and TRBJ2-7, with TRBD1 matching 10 bases. Germline V CDR1 and CDR2: LNHDA, SQIVND (reference sequence). The CDR3 runs 14 residues. The V gene end was trimmed by 7 bases and the J gene end by 5 bases; junction bases not matched to a gene: 8. The DNA for the CDR3 is TGTGCCAGTAAACCCTGGACAGGGGGGGACGAGCAGTACTTC. It is translated as CASKPWTGGDEQYF.

This chain connects TRBV11-2 to TRBJ2-7; TRBD1 agrees at 10 bases. Germline trimming cut 2 bases from V and 4 bases from J; bases unmatched to any gene: 5. The CDR3 totals 15 residues. Germline V gene data show CDR1 as SGHAT and CDR2 as FQNNGV. The CDR3 DNA reads as TGTGCCAGCAGCTTATCGGGACAGGGGAAATACGAGCAGTACTTC. Its protein is CASSLSGQGKYEQYF.

V and J are TRBV7-2 and TRBJ1-5, with 10 bases identical to TRBD1. The CDR3 has 15 residues. V dropped 5 bases and J dropped 6; count of bases not matched to a gene: 7. In germline, CDR1 is SGHTA, CDR2 FQGNSA. The CDR3 protein is CASSETGGAGQPQHF. The CDR3 coding sequence is TGTGCCAGCAGCGAGACAGGGGGCGCGGGTCAGCCCCAGCATTTT.

The V and J genes are TRBV27 and TRBJ2-1; D is undetermined. V was cut by 0 bases and J by 6 bases, with 15 bases left in between. From germline, CDR1 is MNHEY and CDR2 SMNVEV (reference sequence). The CDR3 length is 16 residues. The CDR3: CASSLSITLPGNEQFF. CDR3 DNA sequence: TGTGCCAGCAGTTTATCAATAACGCTCCCGGGCAATGAGCAGTTCTTC.

The chain couples TRBV27 to TRBJ2-5, with D possibly being TRBD2 (5 bases). CDR3 size: 12 residues. Trimming cost V 3 bases and J 4 bases, with 6 bases left between them. The germline CDR1 and CDR2 sequences are MNHEY and SMNVEV (reference sequence). CDR3: CASSFAGETQYF. The CDR3 bases are TGTGCCAGCAGTTTTGCGGGAGAGACCCAGTACTTC.

CDR3 in amino acids: CVLTPGGDQNTEAFF. The CDR3 bases are TGTGTTCTCACACCCGGGGGGGACCAGAACACTGAAGCTTTCTTT. The genes are TRBV7-5 and TRBJ1-1. TRBV7-5 is flagged as a pseudogene. The CDR3 spans 15 residues.

This chain uses TRBV9 with TRBJ2-7, with no clear D. Trimming removed 4 bases from V and 0 bases from J, with 8 bases in between. Germline V gene sequence: CDR1 SGDLS, CDR2 YYNGEE. This CDR3 is built from 13 residues. CDR3: CASSLRSSYEQYF. CDR3 in DNA: TGTGCCAGCAGCCTCAGGTCCTCCTACGAGCAGTACTTC.

The rearrangement uses TRBV7-9 and TRBJ1-6, with a possible D match to TRBD1 (5 bases). CDR3 length equals 16 residues. Germline assignment: CDR1 SEHNR and CDR2 FQNEAQ (reference sequence). V was clipped by 5 bases and J by 5 bases, with 16 bases between them. CDR3 sequence: CASSPSMGGDNSPLHF. The CDR3 coding sequence is TGTGCCAGCAGCCCCTCGATGGGGGGGGATAATTCACCCCTCCACTTT.

J is TRBJ2-1 and V is TRBV7-6; 7 bases map to TRBD2. Germline assignment: CDR1 SGHVS and CDR2 FNYEAQ. The junction had 16 bases not matched to a gene; V was cut back by 4 bases and J by 7 bases. The CDR3 is 17 residues long. In nucleotides, the CDR3 is TGTGCCAGCAGCTCCACTCTAGCGGAATCAGCGTGGAATGAGCAGTTCTTC. This translates into CASSSTLAESAWNEQFF.

V usage is TRBV2 and J usage is TRBJ1-6; no clear D. This CDR3 is 16 amino acids long. The germline V and J ends were trimmed by 7 bases and 10 bases, with 23 bases remaining between them. Germline CDR1 SNHLY, CDR2 FYNNEI. This chain's CDR3 is CASKRGWVPASSPLHF. The DNA for the CDR3 is TGTGCCAGCAAACGAGGGTGGGTCCCCGCCAGCTCACCCCTCCACTTT.

The chain couples TRBV9 to TRBJ2-5; 7 bases are shared with TRBD1. CDR1 and CDR2 from the germline V gene are SGDLS and YYNGEE. Trimming at V came to 0 bases and at J to 3 bases, leaving 2 bases not matched to a gene. The CDR3 totals 14 residues. CDR3 sequence (DNA): TGTGCCAGCAGCGTAGCGGGACAGAAAGAGACCCAGTACTTC. Its translation is CASSVAGQKETQYF.

As DNA, the CDR3 is TGTGCCAGCAGCTTGGAGGGACAGGGTAATGAAAAACTGTTTTTT. It is translated as CASSLEGQGNEKLFF. The V call is TRBV5-4, the J call TRBJ1-4; 9 bases match TRBD1. Trimming took 0 bases from V and 4 from J; bases not matched to a gene: 1. The CDR3 has 15 residues. Germline V gene lookup returns CDR1 SGHNT and CDR2 YYREEE (reference sequence).

The chain uses TRBV10-3 and TRBJ2-7, with 7 positions matching TRBD1. The germline CDR1 and CDR2 sequences are ENHRY and SYGVKD. J lost 3 bases, V lost 8 bases, and 7 bases had no gene match. The CDR3 runs to 13 residues. CDR3 region: CAIGGTGDYEQYF. The DNA of the CDR3 is TGTGCCATCGGGGGAACAGGGGACTACGAGCAGTACTTC.

Turning to this clone: One end of the junction does not line up with germline, which may come from a read error. This chain connects TRBV7-3 to TRBJ2-2; the match to TRBD1 covers 10 bases. The CDR3 extends over 15 amino acids. Germline CDR1 is SGHTA and CDR2 is FQGTGA. As DNA, the CDR3 is TGTGCCAGCAGCGTAACGGGACAGGGGTTCGGGGAGCTGTTTTTT. It codes for CASSVTGQGFGELFF. Variable domain in full (rest from reference TRBV7-3 and TRBJ2-2): GAGVSQTPSNKVTEKGKYVELRCDPISGHTALYWYRQSLGQGPEFLIYFQGTGAADDSGLPNDRFFAVRPEGSVSTLKIQRTERGDSAVYLCASSVTGQGFGELFFGEGSRLTVL.

The chain employs TRBV7-2 and TRBJ1-4, with a weak D call TRBD1 (5 bases). The length of the CDR3 is 15 residues. The germline CDR1 and CDR2 sequences are SGHTA and FQGNSA. The ends were cut back, 3 bases at V and 8 bases at J, with 16 bases in the middle. CDR3 sequence reads: CASSFDSAGGEKLFF. Here the CDR3 DNA reads TGTGCCAGCAGCTTCGACAGCGCGGGAGGGGAAAAACTGTTTTTT.

This sequence joins TRBV3-1 (or the pseudogene TRBV3-2) and TRBJ1-5; TRBD1 is a possible D gene (6 bases). The CDR3 has 15 amino acids. The V end lost 6 bases, the J end lost 0 bases, and 12 bases lay between the germline ends. Germline CDR1 and CDR2: LGHDT and YNNKEL (reference sequence). CDR3 bases: TGTGCCAGCAGTCAGGACAGTTATAGCAATCAGCCCCAGCATTTT. Residues: CASSQDSYSNQPQHF.

V and J are TRBV5-1 and TRBJ2-4; 7 positions match TRBD1. Germline CDR1 and CDR2: SGHRS and YFSETQ. With V trimmed by 0 bases and J by 2 bases, 2 bases remained unmatched. This CDR3 has 15 amino acids. CDR3 amino acids: CASSLETGTKNIQYF. CDR3 coding DNA: TGCGCCAGCAGCTTGGAGACAGGGACCAAAAACATTCAGTACTTC.

The CDR3 is CASSVQRGGPDTQYF. CDR3 in DNA: TGTGCCAGCAGCGTACAGCGGGGGGGCCCAGATACGCAGTATTTT. The chain carries TRBV9 and TRBJ2-3, with 10 bases fitting TRBD2. There are 15 residues in the CDR3. The V segment lost 1 base and the J segment 4 bases; nucleotides outside the gene matches: 3. CDR1 SGDLS and CDR2 YYNGEE come from the germline V gene. Together with reference TRBV9 and TRBJ2-3, the CDR3 gives the full variable domain: DSGVTQTPKHLITATGQRVTLRCSPRSGDLSVYWYQQSLDQGLQFLIQYYNGEERAKGNILERFSAQQFPDLHSELNLSSLELGDSALYFCASSVQRGGPDTQYFGPGTRLTVL.